This TCR beta chain was found in a study of T-cell memory formation after mild COVID-19. The 5'RACE method, run with constant-segment primers, produced TCR alpha and TCR beta cDNA libraries (carrying sample barcodes and UMIs). Via MiXCR, TCRdb re-called the 5' RACE reads, giving one row per CDR3 protein. In the table there are 100,000 to 140,000 distinct CDR3 sequences, about an eighth of which are singletons. This clonotype was counted a few times. No antigen is known for it. General study points: Cross-reactive memory apparently joined, as some responding clones appeared in pre-infection memory.

This CDR3 spans 12 amino acids. In germline, CDR1 is MNHNY, CDR2 SVGAGI (reference sequence). Trimming removed 4 bases at V and 6 bases at J, with 10 bases between. The TCR originated in a man between 18 and 35 years old who had mild COVID-19 (a few samples of this study predate the infection). Cell type and time point are not known. The chain combines TRBV6-6 with TRBJ2-7; D not certain. Sequencing input: PBMCs or a T cell subset sorted from them (not recorded which). The CDR3 DNA sequence: TGTGCCAGCAGTTGGTCGGGCGCCGAGCAGTACTTC. It codes for CASSWSGAEQYF.